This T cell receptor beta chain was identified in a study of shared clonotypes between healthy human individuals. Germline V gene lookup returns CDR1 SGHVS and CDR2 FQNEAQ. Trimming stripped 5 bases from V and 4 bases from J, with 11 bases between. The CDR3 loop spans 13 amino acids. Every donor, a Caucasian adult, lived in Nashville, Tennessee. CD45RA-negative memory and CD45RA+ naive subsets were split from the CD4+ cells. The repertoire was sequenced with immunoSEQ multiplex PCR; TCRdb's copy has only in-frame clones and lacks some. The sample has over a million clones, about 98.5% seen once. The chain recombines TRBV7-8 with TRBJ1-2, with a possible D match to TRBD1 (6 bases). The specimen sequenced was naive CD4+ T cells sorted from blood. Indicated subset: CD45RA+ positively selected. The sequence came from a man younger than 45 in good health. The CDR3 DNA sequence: TGTGCCAGCAGCGACGGACAGTTCTATGGCTACACCTTC. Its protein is CASSDGQFYGYTF.